This TCR beta chain was profiled in a study of response to subunit inactivated influenza vaccine. Findings and caveats of the study: New T cells are recruited in small numbers by each seasonal influenza vaccination, according to the authors' suggestion.

Germline V gives CDR1 SGHTA, CDR2 FQGNSA. V was pared by 1 base and J by 3 bases, with 9 bases between. There are 14 residues in the CDR3. TCRdb itself ran the RT-PCR reads through MiXCR, one entry per CDR3 protein. The table includes about 650,000 distinct CDR3 sequences, around 15% detected once. This clonotype came up many times. The antigen is not known. The chain joins TRBV7-2 to TRBJ1-2, with a tentative D call TRBD1 (6 bases). This clonotype was obtained from a man aged 50 to 60 who received an inactivated influenza vaccine. Sequences were derived from PBMCs from blood, sampled around 15 days before vaccination. CDR3 sequence reads: CASSLEQGYYGYTF. The CDR3 DNA reads TGTGCCAGCAGCTTAGAACAGGGTTACTATGGCTACACCTTC. Full variable domain (outside the CDR3, taken from reference TRBV7-2 and TRBJ1-2): GAGVSQSPSNKVTEKGKDVELRCDPISGHTALYWYRQSLGQGLEFLIYFQGNSAPDKSGLPSDRFSAERTGGSVSTLTIQRTQQEDSAVYLCASSLEQGYYGYTFGSGTRLTVV.